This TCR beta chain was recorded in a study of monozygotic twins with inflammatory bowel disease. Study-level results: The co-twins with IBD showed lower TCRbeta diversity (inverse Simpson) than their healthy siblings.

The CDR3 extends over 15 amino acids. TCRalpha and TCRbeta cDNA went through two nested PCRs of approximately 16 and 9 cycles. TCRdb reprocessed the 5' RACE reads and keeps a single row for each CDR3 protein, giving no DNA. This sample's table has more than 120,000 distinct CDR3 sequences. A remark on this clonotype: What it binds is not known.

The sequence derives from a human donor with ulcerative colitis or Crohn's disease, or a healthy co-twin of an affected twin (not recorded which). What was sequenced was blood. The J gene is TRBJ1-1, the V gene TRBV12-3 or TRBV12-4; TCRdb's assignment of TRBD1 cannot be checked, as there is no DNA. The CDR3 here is CASSTEDRAQRKAFF.